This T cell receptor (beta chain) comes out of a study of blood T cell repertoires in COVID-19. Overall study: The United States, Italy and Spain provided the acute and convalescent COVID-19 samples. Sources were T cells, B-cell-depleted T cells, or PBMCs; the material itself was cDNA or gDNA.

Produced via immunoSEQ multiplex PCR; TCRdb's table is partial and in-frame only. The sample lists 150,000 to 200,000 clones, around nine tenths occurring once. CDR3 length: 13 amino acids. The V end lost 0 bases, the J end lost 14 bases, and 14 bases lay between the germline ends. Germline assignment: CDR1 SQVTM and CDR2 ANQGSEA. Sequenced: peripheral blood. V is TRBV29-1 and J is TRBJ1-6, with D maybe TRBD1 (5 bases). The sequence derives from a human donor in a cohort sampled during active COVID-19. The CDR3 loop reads CSVEDTQGLTLHF. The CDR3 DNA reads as TGCAGCGTTGAAGATACCCAGGGACTCACCCTCCACTTT.